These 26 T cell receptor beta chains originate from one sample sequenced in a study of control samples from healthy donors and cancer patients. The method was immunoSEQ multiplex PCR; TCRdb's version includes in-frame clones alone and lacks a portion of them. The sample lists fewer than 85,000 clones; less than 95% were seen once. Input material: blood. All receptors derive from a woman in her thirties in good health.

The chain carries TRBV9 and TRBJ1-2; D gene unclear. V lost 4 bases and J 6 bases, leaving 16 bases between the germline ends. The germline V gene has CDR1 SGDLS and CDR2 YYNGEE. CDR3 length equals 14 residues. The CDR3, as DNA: TGTGCCAGCAGCTTTACGACGGGGAGAGATGGCTACACCTTC. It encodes CASSFTTGRDGYTF.

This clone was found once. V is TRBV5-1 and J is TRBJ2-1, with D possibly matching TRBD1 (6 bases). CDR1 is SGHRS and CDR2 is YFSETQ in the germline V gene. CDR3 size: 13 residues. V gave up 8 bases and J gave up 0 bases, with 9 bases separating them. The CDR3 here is CASQTGSYNEQFF. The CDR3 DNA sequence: TGCGCCAGTCAGACAGGCTCCTACAATGAGCAGTTCTTC.

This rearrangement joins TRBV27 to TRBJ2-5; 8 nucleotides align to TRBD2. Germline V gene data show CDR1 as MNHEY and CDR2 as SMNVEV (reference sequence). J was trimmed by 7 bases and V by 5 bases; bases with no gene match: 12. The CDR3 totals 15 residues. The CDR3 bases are TGTGCCAGCAGTAAAGCGGGGGCACTAATGTGGACCCAGTACTTC. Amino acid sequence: CASSKAGALMWTQYF.

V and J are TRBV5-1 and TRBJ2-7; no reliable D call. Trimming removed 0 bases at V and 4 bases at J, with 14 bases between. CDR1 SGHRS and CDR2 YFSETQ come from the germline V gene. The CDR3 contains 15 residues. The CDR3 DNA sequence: TGCGCCAGCAGCTTGGGGTTGGGAAGCCTTTACGAGCAGTACGTC. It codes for CASSLGLGSLYEQYV.

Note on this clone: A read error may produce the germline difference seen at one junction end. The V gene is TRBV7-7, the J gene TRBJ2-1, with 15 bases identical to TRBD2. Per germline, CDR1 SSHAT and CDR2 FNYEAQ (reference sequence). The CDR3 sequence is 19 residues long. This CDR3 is CASSFGLAGGPSVSNEQFF. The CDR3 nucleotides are TGTGCTAGCAGCTTCGGACTAGCGGGGGGGCCGTCAGTTAGCAATGAGCAGTTCTTC.

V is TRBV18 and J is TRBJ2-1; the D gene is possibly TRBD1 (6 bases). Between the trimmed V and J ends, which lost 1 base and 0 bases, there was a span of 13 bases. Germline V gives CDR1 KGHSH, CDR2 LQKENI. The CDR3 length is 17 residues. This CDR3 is CASSPRGQLSSYNEQFF. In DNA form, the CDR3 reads TGTGCCAGCTCACCACGTGGACAGTTGAGCTCCTACAATGAGCAGTTCTTC. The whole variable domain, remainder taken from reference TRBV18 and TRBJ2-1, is NAGVMQNPRHLVRRRGQEARLRCSPMKGHSHVYWYRQLPEEGLKFMVYLQKENIIDESGMPKERFSAEFPKEGPSILRIQQVVRGDSAAYFCASSPRGQLSSYNEQFFGPGTRLTVL.

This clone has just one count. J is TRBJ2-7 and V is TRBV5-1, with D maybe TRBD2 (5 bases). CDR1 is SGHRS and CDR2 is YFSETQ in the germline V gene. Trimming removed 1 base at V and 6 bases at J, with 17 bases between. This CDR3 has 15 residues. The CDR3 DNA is TGCGCCAGCAGCTTGATGGCAGGAGGACCATCCGAGCAGTACTTC. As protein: CASSLMAGGPSEQYF.

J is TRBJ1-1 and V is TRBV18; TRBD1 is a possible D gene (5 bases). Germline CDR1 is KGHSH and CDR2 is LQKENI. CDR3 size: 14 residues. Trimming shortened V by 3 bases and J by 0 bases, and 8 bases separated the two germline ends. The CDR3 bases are TGTGCCAGCTCACCGGGGGTCATGAACACTGAAGCTTTCTTT. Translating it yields CASSPGVMNTEAFF.

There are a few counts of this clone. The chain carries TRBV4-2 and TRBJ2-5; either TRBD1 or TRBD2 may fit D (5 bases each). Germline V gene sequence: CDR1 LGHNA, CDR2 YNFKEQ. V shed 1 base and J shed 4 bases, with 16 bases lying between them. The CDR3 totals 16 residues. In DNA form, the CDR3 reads TGTGCCAGCAGCCAAGTATCATCAGGGACGGGAGAGACCCAGTACTTC. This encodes CASSQVSSGTGETQYF.

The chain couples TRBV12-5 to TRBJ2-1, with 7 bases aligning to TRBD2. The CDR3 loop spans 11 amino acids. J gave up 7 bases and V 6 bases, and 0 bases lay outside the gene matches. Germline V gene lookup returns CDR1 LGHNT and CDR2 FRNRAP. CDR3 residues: CASGGGNEQFF. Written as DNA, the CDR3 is TGTGCTAGTGGCGGGGGGAATGAGCAGTTCTTC.

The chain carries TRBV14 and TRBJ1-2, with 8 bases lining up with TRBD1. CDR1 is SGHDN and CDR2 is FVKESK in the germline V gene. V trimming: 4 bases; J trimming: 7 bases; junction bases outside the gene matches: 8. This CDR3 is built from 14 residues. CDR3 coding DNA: TGTGCCAGCAGCCCAACCCGTACAGGGGGTGGCTACACCTTC. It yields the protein CASSPTRTGGGYTF.

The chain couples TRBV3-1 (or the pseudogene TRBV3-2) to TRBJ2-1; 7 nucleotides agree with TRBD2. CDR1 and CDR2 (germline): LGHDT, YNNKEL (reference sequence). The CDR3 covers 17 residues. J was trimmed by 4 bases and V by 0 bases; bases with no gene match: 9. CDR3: CASSQEFASGVYNEQFF. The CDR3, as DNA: TGTGCCAGCAGCCAAGAATTTGCGAGCGGGGTTTACAATGAGCAGTTCTTC.

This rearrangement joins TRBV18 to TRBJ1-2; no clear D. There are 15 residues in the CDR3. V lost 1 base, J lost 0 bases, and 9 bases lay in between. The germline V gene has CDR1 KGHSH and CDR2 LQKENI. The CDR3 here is CASSPLSEANYGYTF. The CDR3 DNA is TGTGCCAGCTCACCACTATCAGAAGCTAACTATGGCTACACCTTC.

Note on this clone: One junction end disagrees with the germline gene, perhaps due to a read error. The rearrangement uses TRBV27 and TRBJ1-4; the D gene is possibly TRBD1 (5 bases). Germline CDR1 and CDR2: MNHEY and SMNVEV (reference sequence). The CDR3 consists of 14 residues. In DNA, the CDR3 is TGTACCAGCAGGATCCTCGGGACCTCCGAAAAACTGTTTTTT. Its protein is CTSRILGTSEKLFF.

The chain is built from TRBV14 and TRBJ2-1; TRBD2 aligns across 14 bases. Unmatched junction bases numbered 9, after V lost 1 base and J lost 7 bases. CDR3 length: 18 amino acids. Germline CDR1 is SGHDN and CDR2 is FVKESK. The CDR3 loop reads CASSQVRRLAGGRNEQFF. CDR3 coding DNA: TGTGCCAGCAGCCAAGTCCGGAGACTAGCGGGGGGGCGGAATGAGCAGTTCTTC.

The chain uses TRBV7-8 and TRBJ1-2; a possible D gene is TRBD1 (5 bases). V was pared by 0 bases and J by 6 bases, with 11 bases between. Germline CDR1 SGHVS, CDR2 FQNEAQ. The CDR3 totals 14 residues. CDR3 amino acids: CASSLARVGDGYTF. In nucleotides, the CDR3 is TGTGCCAGCAGCTTAGCGAGGGTAGGGGATGGCTACACCTTC.

As DNA, the CDR3 is TGTGCCAGCAGCTTATCTAACACTGAAGCTTTCTTT. Amino acids: CASSLSNTEAFF. The chain uses TRBV13 and TRBJ1-1; D uncertain. V gave up 2 bases and J gave up 2 bases, with 3 bases separating them. Germline CDR1 PRHDT, CDR2 FYEKMQ (reference sequence). The CDR3 covers 12 residues.

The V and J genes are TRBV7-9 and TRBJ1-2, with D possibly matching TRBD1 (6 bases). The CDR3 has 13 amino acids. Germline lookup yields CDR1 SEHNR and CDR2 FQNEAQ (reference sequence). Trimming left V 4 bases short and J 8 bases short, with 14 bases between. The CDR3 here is CASSSYREGGYTF. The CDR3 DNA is TGTGCCAGCAGCTCATACAGGGAGGGCGGCTACACCTTC.

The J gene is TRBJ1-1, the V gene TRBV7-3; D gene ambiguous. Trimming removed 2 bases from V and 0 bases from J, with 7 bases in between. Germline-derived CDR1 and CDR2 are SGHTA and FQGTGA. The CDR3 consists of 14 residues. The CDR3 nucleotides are TGTGCCAGCAGCTTAGGGAGAATGAACACTGAAGCTTTCTTT. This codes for CASSLGRMNTEAFF.

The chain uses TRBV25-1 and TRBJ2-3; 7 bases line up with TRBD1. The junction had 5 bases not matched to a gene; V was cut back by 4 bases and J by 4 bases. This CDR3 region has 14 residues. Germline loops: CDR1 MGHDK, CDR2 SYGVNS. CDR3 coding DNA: TGTGCCAGCAGTGGCACAGGGGTCCCAGATACGCAGTATTTT. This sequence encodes CASSGTGVPDTQYF.

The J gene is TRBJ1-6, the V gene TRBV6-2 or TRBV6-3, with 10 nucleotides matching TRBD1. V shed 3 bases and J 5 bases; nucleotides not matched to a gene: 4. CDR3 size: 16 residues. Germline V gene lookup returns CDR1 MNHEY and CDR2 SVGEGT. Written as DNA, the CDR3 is TGTGCCAGCAGTTATCGACAGGGGGCGAATAATTCACCCCTCCACTTT. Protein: CASSYRQGANNSPLHF.

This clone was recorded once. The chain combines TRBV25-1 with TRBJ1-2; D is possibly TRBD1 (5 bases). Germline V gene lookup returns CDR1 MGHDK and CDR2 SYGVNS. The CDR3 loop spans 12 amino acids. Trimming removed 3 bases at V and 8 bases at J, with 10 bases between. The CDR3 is CASSDRVYGYTF. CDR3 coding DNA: TGTGCCAGCAGTGACAGGGTCTACGGCTACACCTTC.

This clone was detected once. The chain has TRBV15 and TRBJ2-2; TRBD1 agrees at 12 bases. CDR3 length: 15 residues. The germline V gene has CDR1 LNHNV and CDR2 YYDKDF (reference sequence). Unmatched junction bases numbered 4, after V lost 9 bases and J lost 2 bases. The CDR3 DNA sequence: TGTGCCACTCAGGGGACAGGGGGCAACACCGGGGAGCTGTTTTTT. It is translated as CATQGTGGNTGELFF.

The CDR3 DNA is TGTGCCGGAAACCAGCCCCAGCATTTT. Translated, it gives CAGNQPQHF. The chain combines TRBV27 with TRBJ1-5; no clear D gene. Germline values: CDR1 MNHEY, CDR2 SMNVEV (reference sequence). The CDR3 loop spans 9 amino acids. The ends were cut back, 11 bases at V and 7 bases at J, with 6 bases in the middle.

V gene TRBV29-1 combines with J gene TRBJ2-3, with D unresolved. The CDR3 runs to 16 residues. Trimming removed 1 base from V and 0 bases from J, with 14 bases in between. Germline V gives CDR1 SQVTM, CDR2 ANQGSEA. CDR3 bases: TGCAGCGTTGAAGTTCTACCAGGATCCAGCACAGATACGCAGTATTTT. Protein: CSVEVLPGSSTDTQYF.

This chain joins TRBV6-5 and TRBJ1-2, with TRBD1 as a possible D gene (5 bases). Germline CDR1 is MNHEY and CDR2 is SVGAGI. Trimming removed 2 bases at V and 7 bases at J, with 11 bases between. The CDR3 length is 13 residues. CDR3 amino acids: CASSYGGLLGYTF. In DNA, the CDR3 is TGTGCCAGCAGTTACGGGGGACTTCTTGGCTACACCTTC.